Listed below are T cell receptor beta chains from one sample, sequenced in a study of blood T cell repertoires in COVID-19. Data came from immunoSEQ multiplex PCR; TCRdb stores just in-frame clones and leaves some out. This table has about 300,000 clones, 70% to 90% appearing once. What was sequenced was PBMCs or T cells enriched from blood (not recorded which). The receptors were gathered from a woman aged 25 to 39 who had recovered from COVID-19. Each CDR3 is given with its conserved first and last residue. Fields, in order: V gene, J gene, D gene, clone size, CDR3 protein, CDR3 DNA. D genes are given only for firm matches. Expanded clones get a size class; other rows say once, few or many, or leave the size out.

V gene: TRBV6-5
J gene: TRBJ2-5
D gene: TRBD2
clone size: once
CDR3 protein: CASINGGQETQYF
CDR3 DNA: TGTGCCAGCATCAACGGGGGGCAAGAGACCCAGTACTTC

V gene: TRBV30
J gene: TRBJ1-6
D gene: TRBD1
clone size: NA
CDR3 protein: CAWRDRDSRTRGSPLHF
CDR3 DNA: TGTGCCTGGAGAGACCGGGACAGCCGTACCCGGGGTTCACCCCTCCACTTT

V gene: TRBV2
J gene: TRBJ2-1
D gene: NA
clone size: once
CDR3 protein: CASSPPPQGFEQFF
CDR3 DNA: TGTGCCAGCAGCCCCCCCCCACAGGGATTTGAGCAGTTCTTC

V gene: TRBV5-1
J gene: TRBJ2-5
D gene: TRBD1
clone size: NA
CDR3 protein: CASGTAYQETQYF
CDR3 DNA: TGCGCCAGTGGGACAGCGTACCAAGAGACCCAGTACTTC

V gene: TRBV19
J gene: TRBJ1-1
D gene: NA
clone size: NA
CDR3 protein: CASRTPTGQNTEAFF
CDR3 DNA: TGTGCCAGTAGAACCCCGACAGGTCAGAACACTGAAGCTTTCTTT

V gene: TRBV19
J gene: TRBJ2-3
D gene: NA
clone size: NA
CDR3 protein: CASNYGADTQYF
CDR3 DNA: TGTGCCAGTAATTACGGGGCAGATACGCAGTATTTT

V gene: TRBV5-1
J gene: TRBJ1-1
D gene: TRBD1
clone size: NA
CDR3 protein: CASSQLGQSPEAFF
CDR3 DNA: TGCGCCAGCAGCCAATTGGGACAGTCCCCTGAAGCTTTCTTT

V gene: TRBV5-1
J gene: TRBJ1-1
D gene: NA
clone size: NA
CDR3 protein: CASSPGEDTEAFF
CDR3 DNA: TGCGCCAGCAGCCCGGGGGAGGACACTGAAGCTTTCTTT

V gene: TRBV5-4
J gene: TRBJ2-3
D gene: NA
clone size: NA
CDR3 protein: CASSLSTDRSTDTQYF
CDR3 DNA: TGTGCCAGCAGCTTGTCAACCGACAGATCCACAGATACGCAGTATTTT

V gene: TRBV7-9
J gene: TRBJ2-7
D gene: NA
clone size: NA
CDR3 protein: CASSLAGYGQSVSPYEQYF
CDR3 DNA: TGTGCCAGCAGCTTAGCGGGTTACGGACAGTCGGTATCTCCCTACGAGCAGTACTTC

V gene: TRBV11-2
J gene: TRBJ1-1
D gene: NA
clone size: NA
CDR3 protein: CASSPQDLNTEAFF
CDR3 DNA: TGTGCCAGCAGCCCCCAGGATCTGAACACTGAAGCTTTCTTT

V gene: TRBV3-1/TRBV3-2
J gene: TRBJ1-5
D gene: TRBD1
clone size: NA
CDR3 protein: CASSPTGDNQPQHF
CDR3 DNA: TGTGCCAGCAGCCCGACAGGGGACAATCAGCCCCAGCATTTT

V gene: TRBV3-1/TRBV3-2
J gene: TRBJ1-2
D gene: NA
clone size: few
CDR3 protein: CASSHDRRSYGYTF
CDR3 DNA: TGTGCCAGCAGCCACGACAGGAGGAGCTATGGCTACACCTTC

V gene: TRBV19
J gene: TRBJ2-3
D gene: TRBD1
clone size: NA
CDR3 protein: CASKNGDRTDTQYF
CDR3 DNA: TGTGCCAGTAAAAATGGGGACAGGACAGATACGCAGTATTTT

V gene: TRBV6-5
J gene: TRBJ1-2
D gene: NA
clone size: NA
CDR3 protein: CASSYRGGGYGYTF
CDR3 DNA: TGTGCCAGCAGTTACAGGGGAGGAGGCTATGGCTACACCTTC

V gene: TRBV27
J gene: TRBJ2-7
D gene: TRBD1
clone size: NA
CDR3 protein: CASSLDRAADREQYF
CDR3 DNA: TGTGCCAGCAGTCTCGACAGGGCCGCCGATCGGGAGCAGTACTTC

V gene: TRBV9
J gene: TRBJ1-2
D gene: NA
clone size: NA
CDR3 protein: CASSVGGRGSANYGYTF
CDR3 DNA: TGTGCCAGCAGCGTAGGGGGAAGGGGCAGTGCTAACTATGGCTACACCTTC

V gene: TRBV30
J gene: TRBJ2-2
D gene: TRBD2
clone size: NA
CDR3 protein: CACKGTSGGGTGELFF
CDR3 DNA: TGTGCCTGCAAAGGGACTAGCGGGGGCGGGACCGGGGAGCTGTTTTTT

V gene: TRBV7-8
J gene: TRBJ1-1
D gene: NA
clone size: once
CDR3 protein: CASSLVELNTEAFF
CDR3 DNA: TGTGCCAGCAGCTTAGTTGAGCTGAACACTGAAGCTTTCTTT

V gene: TRBV7-9
J gene: TRBJ1-2
D gene: NA
clone size: few
CDR3 protein: CASSLQAPNLGGYTF
CDR3 DNA: TGTGCCAGCAGCTTACAGGCTCCGAACCTCGGCGGCTACACCTTC

V gene: TRBV6-5
J gene: TRBJ2-1
D gene: TRBD2
clone size: once
CDR3 protein: CASVAGASGEQFF
CDR3 DNA: TGTGCCAGCGTCGCCGGGGCTAGCGGTGAGCAGTTCTTC

V gene: TRBV10-3
J gene: TRBJ1-4
D gene: TRBD1
clone size: NA
CDR3 protein: CAINDRANEKLFF
CDR3 DNA: TGTGCCATCAATGACAGGGCTAATGAAAAACTGTTTTTT

V gene: TRBV5-1
J gene: TRBJ2-1
D gene: TRBD1
clone size: NA
CDR3 protein: CASSRGQHNEQFF
CDR3 DNA: TGCGCCAGCAGCAGGGGACAGCACAATGAGCAGTTCTTC

V gene: TRBV4-2
J gene: TRBJ1-4
D gene: NA
clone size: NA
CDR3 protein: CASSHDTERTANEKLFF
CDR3 DNA: TGTGCCAGCAGTCACGACACGGAACGGACAGCTAATGAAAAACTGTTTTTT

V gene: TRBV12-3/TRBV12-4
J gene: TRBJ1-2
D gene: TRBD1
clone size: NA
CDR3 protein: CASTLASGGGYTF
CDR3 DNA: TGTGCCAGCACTCTGGCGTCAGGGGGCGGCTACACCTTC

V gene: TRBV18
J gene: TRBJ1-1
D gene: TRBD1
clone size: NA
CDR3 protein: CASSSDRGRVAFF
CDR3 DNA: TGTGCCAGCTCATCGGACAGGGGGAGGGTAGCTTTCTTT

V gene: TRBV30
J gene: TRBJ1-1
D gene: NA
clone size: few
CDR3 protein: CAWSVPGLDTEAFF
CDR3 DNA: TGTGCCTGGAGTGTCCCAGGGTTGGACACTGAAGCTTTCTTT

V gene: TRBV11-3
J gene: TRBJ2-7
D gene: TRBD1
clone size: NA
CDR3 protein: CASSIGGTGGTVEQYF
CDR3 DNA: TGTGCCAGCAGCATCGGAGGGACAGGGGGGACGGTGGAGCAGTACTTC

V gene: TRBV12-3/TRBV12-4
J gene: TRBJ1-1
D gene: NA
clone size: NA
CDR3 protein: CASRRNTEAFF
CDR3 DNA: TGTGCCAGCAGGAGAAACACTGAAGCTTTCTTT

V gene: TRBV19
J gene: TRBJ2-3
D gene: TRBD2
clone size: NA
CDR3 protein: CASSRAGGPADTQYF
CDR3 DNA: TGTGCCAGTAGTAGAGCGGGGGGCCCCGCAGATACGCAGTATTTT

V gene: TRBV5-1
J gene: TRBJ1-1
D gene: NA
clone size: NA
CDR3 protein: CASSLDSLNTEAFF
CDR3 DNA: TGCGCCAGCAGCTTGGACAGTCTCAACACTGAAGCTTTCTTT

V gene: TRBV5-1
J gene: TRBJ2-1
D gene: NA
clone size: NA
CDR3 protein: CASSLGLTGVHEQFF
CDR3 DNA: TGCGCCAGCAGCTTGGGGTTGACGGGAGTTCATGAGCAGTTCTTC

V gene: TRBV6-5
J gene: TRBJ2-4
D gene: TRBD1
clone size: NA
CDR3 protein: CASRDLGQGPDIQYF
CDR3 DNA: TGTGCCAGCAGAGACCTGGGACAGGGGCCGGACATTCAGTACTTC